A single sample gave rise to the 5 T cell receptor beta chains below, sequenced in a study of vaccination effects on CD4 cells after COVID-19. Which antigens these TCRs recognize remains unknown. TCRdb keeps only in-frame clones here, not all; method: immunoSEQ multiplex PCR. Of tens of thousands of clones listed, about 67% are singletons. The culture ran for approximately nine days before CD4+ T cells were isolated. Vaccination of participants consisted of two doses of either the BNT162b2 or mRNA-1273 vaccine. The input for sequencing was CD4+ T cells from PBMCs cultured without peptide, taken after COVID-19 vaccination. Receptors originate from a human donor who received a COVID-19 vaccine.

This chain joins TRBV4-2 and TRBJ2-3; TRBD1 aligns across 7 bases. The CDR3 sequence is 16 residues long. Per germline, CDR1 LGHNA and CDR2 YNFKEQ. J was trimmed by 2 bases and V by 0 bases; bases with no gene match: 5. CDR3 in amino acids: CASSQDQGQYTDTQYF. The CDR3 nucleotides are TGTGCCAGCAGCCAAGACCAGGGACAGTACACAGATACGCAGTATTTT.

A single count supports this clone. J is TRBJ2-6 and V is TRBV18; 10 bases are a match to TRBD1. The ends lost 6 bases at V and 0 bases at J; junction bases unmatched: 11. Germline V gene sequence: CDR1 KGHSH, CDR2 LQKENI. CDR3 length: 19 residues. The CDR3 coding sequence is TGTGCCAGCTCCCGCAGACAGGGGGCGTCGAGCTCTGGGGCCAACGTCCTGACTTTC. Translated: CASSRRQGASSSGANVLTF.

The genes are TRBV3-1 (or the pseudogene TRBV3-2) and TRBJ2-2, with 9 bases lining up with TRBD1. In germline, CDR1 is LGHDT, CDR2 YNNKEL (reference sequence). The V gene end was trimmed by 3 bases and the J gene end by 5 bases; junction bases not matched to a gene: 1. The length of the CDR3 is 14 residues. DNA for the CDR3: TGTGCCAGCAGCCAGGGACAGGGAACCGGGGAGCTGTTTTTT. It encodes CASSQGQGTGELFF.

V gene TRBV7-9 combines with J gene TRBJ1-6, with 11 bases fitting TRBD1. With 5 bases clipped from V and 6 bases from J, the junction kept 6 bases outside the gene matches. CDR1 and CDR2 (germline): SEHNR, FQNEAQ (reference sequence). The CDR3 runs to 16 residues. The CDR3 DNA reads TGTGCCAGCAGCCCCGGACAGGGGGCGGCTAATTCACCCCTCCACTTT. This codes for CASSPGQGAANSPLHF.

This chain connects TRBV19 to TRBJ2-2; D gene uncertain. From germline, CDR1 is LNHDA and CDR2 SQIVND (reference sequence). The germline V and J ends were trimmed by 5 bases and 1 base, with 17 bases remaining between them. The CDR3 has 17 amino acids. Written as DNA, the CDR3 is TGTGCCAGTAGTCCGGTAACCGGGCTGCAGAACACCGGGGAGCTGTTTTTT. Its translation is CASSPVTGLQNTGELFF. The full variable domain, rest sourced from reference TRBV19 and TRBJ2-2, is DGGITQSPKYLFRKEGQNVTLSCEQNLNHDAMYWYRQDPGQGLRLIYYSQIVNDFQKGDIAEGYSVSREKKESFPLTVTSAQKNPTAFYLCASSPVTGLQNTGELFFGEGSRLTVL.